This TCR beta chain was recovered during a study of blood T cell repertoires in COVID-19. Repertoires were generated with immunoSEQ multiplex PCR, while TCRdb's copy carries only in-frame clones and drops some. There are 350,000 to 450,000 clones in the sample; about 85% occur only once, and 3% to 4.5% lies in the top ten. Germline lookup yields CDR1 SEHNR and CDR2 FQNEAQ (reference sequence). There are 16 residues in the CDR3. The ends lost 1 base at V and 3 bases at J; junction bases unmatched: 4. This rearrangement joins TRBV7-9 to TRBJ2-5; 11 bases match TRBD2. This clonotype originated in a woman between 18 and 30 years old with acute or convalescent COVID-19. Sequencing used peripheral blood. The CDR3 region is CASSLGSGLAEETQYF. In DNA, the CDR3 is TGTGCCAGCAGCTTAGGATCGGGACTAGCGGAAGAGACCCAGTACTTC.